The sequence of this T cell receptor (beta chain) was determined in a study of metastatic and nonmetastatic thyroid tumors. Every patient underwent thyroid surgery untreated. From the PCR reads, TCRdb re-called clones with MiXCR. Altogether 75,000 to 100,000 clones are present, roughly an eighth being singletons, with the ten largest covering around 11%. This CDR3 region has 12 residues. Per the germline V gene, CDR1 is MDHEN and CDR2 is SYDVKM. V was clipped by 1 base and J by 11 bases, with 10 bases between them. Notes on this clone: Given a much more abundant clone one base away, this may be a read error.

The material sequenced was blood. This sequence joins TRBV28 and TRBJ2-3; possible D gene TRBD1, 6 bases. The receptor was derived from a female donor with papillary thyroid cancer or a benign thyroid nodule (not recorded which). Some clones in this sample may be carry-over from other donors' samples. The CDR3 region has the DNA TGTGCCAGCAGTTTATTGGGGACATTGCAGTATTTT. Residues: CASSLLGTLQYF. Full variable domain (outside the CDR3, taken from reference TRBV28 and TRBJ2-3): DVKVTQSSRYLVKRTGEKVFLECVQDMDHENMFWYRQDPGLGLRLIYFSYDVKMKEKGDIPEGYSVSREKKERFSLILESASTNQTSMYLCASSLLGTLQYFGPGTRLTVL.